This section outlines one TCR beta chain sequence together with its context. It lacks a known antigen. It is unclear where the CDR3 begins or ends on the DNA, so no DNA is shown, and the CDR3 is as TCRdb lists it. These data are taken from a study of shared clonotypes between healthy human individuals (dated by TCRdb to 2018 to 2021). About the investigation overall: A few men and two women, aged 18 to 49 years, made up the cohort. Per donor, three plates each were used for CD4 naive and CD4 memory, two for CD8 naive, and one for CD8 memory. Different laboratories and diverse techniques were used to prepare libraries and sequence TCR repertoires, to increase sequencing depth and limit assay-specific biases. To estimate repertoire size and how much clonotype sharing occurs between individuals, the study deeply sequenced the blood TCR repertoires of five healthy adults. Between about 0.8 and 9 billion PBMCs per donor were obtained by leukapheresis. On the study overall, not on this receptor specifically: Incomplete sequencing was indicated by rarefaction of sorted-subset datasets, despite the large sequencing depth. Higher generation probabilities were observed for clonotypes shared by all four sorted-subset donors than for non-shared clonotypes. Across a few donors, around 5.4% of naive CD4, more than 3% of naive CD8, about 2% of memory CD4, and about 0.44% of memory CD8 clonotypes were shared. The genetic and exposure-history diversity represented was limited by the small number of donors. Pairwise subsampling led to the expectation that sequencing depth would affect the degree of clonotype sharing among donors. Sampling was limited to blood, and TCR repertoires in tissue likely differ from TCR repertoires in blood. Estimated clonotype richness was generally larger for naive than for memory subsets.

Healthy HIV-negative adults with no recently reported acute infections or vaccinations were included as donors. Only Caucasian adults living in Nashville, Tennessee, USA were represented among the donors. CD4+ T cells were enriched through magnetic negative selection, after which naive cells were positively selected on CD45RA and the remaining negative fraction served as the memory subset. After blood collection by leukapheresis, PBMCs were isolated using Ficoll-Histopaque density gradient centrifugation and then cryopreserved in the vapor phase of liquid nitrogen. Purity and quantity of every magnetically sorted T cell population were checked by analytical flow cytometry. From each sorted fraction, genomic DNA was isolated and quantified by UV absorbance on a Nanodrop 2000c. Using the deep immunoSEQ assay, multiplex PCR amplified TCR CDR3 regions from genomic DNA. Extracted genomic DNA from each cell subset was spread evenly across all wells of several immunoSEQ 96-well plates, with each plate serving as a replicate. Each replicate PCR for sorted subsets received about 180 ng genomic DNA, equal to around 32,000 T cell genomes. The purified libraries were quantified using a Qubit 3.0 fluorometer, sized with a Bioanalyzer 2100, and then quantified again using the KAPA Library Quantification kit. Every immunoSEQ 96-well plate was sequenced on a separate single-read 150-cycle Illumina NextSeq 550 flow cell. From the authors' description of their analysis: Because the immunoSEQ output held only junctional sequences and lacked quality scores, the filtering could not match the filtering applied to full-length reads. To assign V/J genes and CDR3, sequences were annotated using PyIR, a Python wrapper for IgBLAST v1.9, with IMGT germline references. Reads were filtered out if the reads had weak V/J assignments (E-value above 1e-6), no CDR3, stop codons, out-of-frame junctions, or ambiguous translated residues. V3J clonotypes were defined as sequences sharing the same inferred V gene, J gene, and CDR3 amino acid sequence. The percentage overlap between two repertoires was calculated by dividing the number of shared unique clonotypes by the size of the smaller repertoire. Richness of each repertoire was evaluated using RTK rarefaction, the Chao1 estimator, and Recon v2.1 estimates of unobserved clonotypes. OLGA was used to compute generation probabilities for all TCRbeta clonotypes that the gDNA method yielded from a handful of donors. TCRdb carries this immuneACCESS record with in-frame sequences only. Its versions omit some clonotypes, under half of them owing to an unresolved V gene in the studies checked, with the rest unexplained. V, J and clone size derive from that table, while D and trimming were established from the DNA sequence. The sample contains a few million clones, around 94% of them found a single time. The ten largest clones take up under 0.15% of the sample.

The sample consisted of naive CD4+ T cells sorted from blood. The cell subset or site label for this specimen denotes: CD45RA+ positively selected. This TCR was sampled from a man younger than 35 in good health.

CDR3 region: CASSSSTGGYEQYF. The sequence joins TRBV6-9 to TRBJ2-7; the table's D call of TRBD1 was not tested on the DNA. The germline V gene yields MNHGY for CDR1 and SVAAGI for CDR2. The CDR3 sequence holds 14 residues, the cysteine and phenylalanine included.